Below are 28 T cell receptor beta chains sequenced from a single sample in a study of T cell repertoires in cytomegalovirus infection. A single record per CDR3 protein comes from TCRdb applying MiXCR to the reads. The profile shows fewer than 550,000 distinct CDR3 sequences, 26% of them singletons. Sequenced sample: PBMCs. These receptors came from a human donor in good health (CMV status not recorded). Some clones in this sample may be carry-over from other donors' samples.

This rearrangement joins TRBV7-6 to TRBJ2-7; the D gene is possibly TRBD2 (5 bases). CDR3 size: 14 residues. V lost 3 bases and J lost 0, with 9 bases in between. Germline V CDR1 and CDR2: SGHVS, FNYEAQ. The CDR3 sequence: CASSFNSDSYEQYF. As DNA, the CDR3 is TGTGCCAGCAGCTTTAATAGCGACTCCTACGAGCAGTACTTC.

The chain combines TRBV6-6 with TRBJ2-7; D is unclear. The CDR3 covers 13 residues. Germline CDR1 reads MNHNY; CDR2 reads SVGAGI (reference sequence). V was pared by 0 bases and J by 7 bases, with 10 bases between. The CDR3 region is CASSYSHGREQYF. The CDR3 region has the DNA TGTGCCAGCAGTTACTCACATGGAAGGGAGCAGTACTTC.

The J gene is TRBJ2-5, the V gene TRBV19, with 11 bases fitting TRBD2. The CDR3 runs 14 residues. The J segment lost 10 bases and the V segment lost 5 bases, leaving 9 bases of the junction unmatched. CDR1 and CDR2 from the germline V gene are LNHDA and SQIVND (reference sequence). In DNA form, the CDR3 reads TGTGCCAGTAGTCACCTACTAGCGGGAGAGGTCCAGTACTTC. Translating gives CASSHLLAGEVQYF.

J is TRBJ2-1 and V is TRBV7-8; D might be TRBD1 (6 bases). The CDR3 has 16 amino acids. V was trimmed by 5 bases and J by 8 bases, leaving 22 bases between them. Germline assignment: CDR1 SGHVS and CDR2 FQNEAQ. DNA of the CDR3: TGTGCCAGCAGCCCCCGGACAGACCCTTTACAGGATGAGCAGTTCTTC. Its protein is CASSPRTDPLQDEQFF.

The gene calls are TRBV19 and TRBJ1-5; D may be TRBD1 (6 bases). The germline V gene has CDR1 LNHDA and CDR2 SQIVND (reference sequence). The CDR3 runs 13 residues. V was pared by 7 bases and J by 4 bases, with 11 bases between. The chain's CDR3 is CASIEGGNQPQHF. The CDR3 DNA reads TGTGCCAGTATCGAGGGGGGAAATCAGCCCCAGCATTTT.

The table lists this clonotype with a few counts. The chain employs TRBV6-2 or TRBV6-3 and TRBJ2-5; D may correspond to TRBD1 or TRBD2 (5 bases each). The V gene lost 6 bases and the J gene lost 5 bases, with 22 bases spanning the gap. This CDR3 contains 16 residues. The V gene's germline CDR1 is MNHEY and CDR2 SVGEGT. The CDR3 spells CASRNERGPHSETQYF. The CDR3 nucleotides read TGTGCCAGCAGGAATGAGAGGGGCCCCCATTCGGAGACCCAGTACTTC.

This clonotype was found once. The chain employs TRBV7-4 and TRBJ2-3; D may be TRBD2 (5 bases). This CDR3 spans 18 amino acids. Trimming cost V 5 bases and J 0 bases, with 21 bases left between them. Germline V gives CDR1 SGHVT, CDR2 SQSDAQ. The CDR3 spells CASSPRGSWGTSTDTQYF. CDR3 coding DNA: TGTGCCAGCAGCCCCCGGGGTAGCTGGGGAACTAGCACAGATACGCAGTATTTT.

In nucleotides, the CDR3 is TGTGCCAGCAGTTTCTATCCGAAGACAGATTCCTACAATGAGCAGTTCTTC. This translates into CASSFYPKTDSYNEQFF. The rearrangement joins TRBV27 to TRBJ2-1, with D possibly matching TRBD1 (5 bases). In germline, CDR1 is MNHEY, CDR2 SMNVEV (reference sequence). V was pared by 3 bases and J by 1 base, with 16 bases between. The CDR3 has 17 residues.

Remarks on this clonotype: The junction shows a germline mismatch at one end, possibly a read error. This chain's CDR3 is CASSLAGDRDIQYF. CDR3 nucleotides: TGTGCCAGCAGCCTAGCGGGAGACCGGGACATTCAGTACTTC. This sequence joins TRBV7-9 and TRBJ2-4, with 10 positions matching TRBD2. The germline V gene encodes CDR1 SEHNR and CDR2 FQNEAQ (reference sequence). This CDR3 is built from 14 residues.

V and J are TRBV12-3 or TRBV12-4 and TRBJ1-5; 8 bases line up with TRBD1. The CDR3 runs to 15 residues. V dropped 5 bases and J dropped 3; count of bases not matched to a gene: 6. The CDR3 sequence is CASSRPGQANQPQHF. CDR3 coding DNA: TGTGCCAGCAGTCGTCCGGGACAGGCCAATCAGCCCCAGCATTTT.

This rearrangement joins TRBV12-3 or TRBV12-4 to TRBJ2-2; D is unresolved. There are 14 residues in the CDR3. V shed 6 bases and J shed 7 bases, with 15 bases lying between them. CDR3 bases: TGTGCCAGCAGCTTTTGGGGTCAAGGCGGGGAGCTGTTTTTT. Translated, it gives CASSFWGQGGELFF.

In this sample, this clonotype turned up a few times. The rearrangement links TRBV2 to TRBJ1-5; 7 positions match TRBD1. The J segment lost 2 bases and the V segment lost 0 bases, leaving 1 base of the junction unmatched. The CDR3 is 15 residues long. Germline V CDR1 and CDR2: SNHLY, FYNNEI. The CDR3 DNA is TGTGCCAGCAGTGAAGCCGGGACAGGCAATCAGCCCCAGCATTTT. Encoded protein: CASSEAGTGNQPQHF.

In this sample, this clonotype turned up many times. The chain links TRBV6-1 to TRBJ1-5; D unresolved. The CDR3 is made up of 14 amino acids. The V end lost 2 bases, the J end lost 0 bases, and 5 bases lay between the germline ends. Germline V gene sequence: CDR1 MNHNS, CDR2 SASEGT. The CDR3 bases are TGTGCCAGCAGTGAACGGTTTAGCAATCAGCCCCAGCATTTT. Translation: CASSERFSNQPQHF.

This clonotype was detected once. The rearrangement joins TRBV30 to TRBJ1-2; 7 bases fit TRBD1. From germline, CDR1 is GTSNPN and CDR2 SVGIG (reference sequence). The length of the CDR3 is 13 residues. After removal of 7 bases from V and 7 bases from J, the junction contained 12 bases not matched to a gene. In DNA, the CDR3 is TGTGCCTACTACGGGGCAGGGGGTGGTGGCTACACCTTC. It specifies CAYYGAGGGGYTF.

CDR3 coding DNA: TGTGCCAGCAGCCTCCGGGACAGGGGTGAAAAACTGTTTTTT. Protein: CASSLRDRGEKLFF. The chain employs TRBV12-3 or TRBV12-4 and TRBJ1-4, with 10 bases that match TRBD1. The CDR3 is 14 amino acids. Trimming took 6 bases from V and 7 from J; bases not matched to a gene: 5.

This clonotype has only a few counts. The CDR3 is CSARDRGFTEAFF. The CDR3 DNA is TGCAGTGCTAGGGACAGGGGTTTCACTGAAGCTTTCTTT. The V and J genes are TRBV20-1 and TRBJ1-1; 9 nucleotides match TRBD1. The CDR3 consists of 13 residues. V lost 3 bases, J lost 4 bases, and 3 bases stayed unmatched. Germline V gene lookup returns CDR1 DFQATT and CDR2 SNEGSKA (reference sequence).

This chain joins TRBV24-1 and TRBJ1-5; D is uncertain. The V end lost 3 bases, the J end lost 3 bases, and 8 bases lay between the germline ends. The CDR3 is made up of 14 amino acids. Germline V gives CDR1 KGHDR, CDR2 SFDVKD. CDR3 residues: CATSDVGINQPQHF. For the CDR3, the DNA is TGTGCCACCAGTGATGTAGGGATCAATCAGCCCCAGCATTTT.

This clonotype was counted a few times. The chain has TRBV28 and TRBJ2-7; D remains ambiguous. This CDR3 contains 14 residues. The germline V and J ends were trimmed by 5 bases and 2 bases, with 13 bases remaining between them. Germline-derived CDR1 and CDR2 are MDHEN and SYDVKM. The CDR3 nucleotides read TGTGCCAGCAGTCCGTCAGGTTTCACCTACGAGCAGTACGTC. Translation: CASSPSGFTYEQYV.

The V and J genes are TRBV9 and TRBJ2-7; 11 bases align to TRBD2. The germline CDR1 and CDR2 sequences are SGDLS and YYNGEE. The length of the CDR3 is 15 residues. Germline trimming cut 1 base from V and 7 bases from J; bases unmatched to any gene: 7. The CDR3 DNA reads TGTGCCAGCAGCGTAACTAGCGGGAGACTGAATGAGCAGTACTTC. Amino acid sequence: CASSVTSGRLNEQYF.

Ten or more counts support this clonotype. Mismatch with germline at one junction end may stem from a read error. The rearrangement links TRBV7-9 to TRBJ1-3; possible D gene TRBD1, 6 bases. The CDR3 runs to 14 residues. Germline V lookup: CDR1 SEHNR, CDR2 FQNEAQ (reference sequence). This CDR3 is CASSSWTVGKTIYF. DNA for the CDR3: TGTGCCAGCAGCTCCTGGACAGTCGGAAAGACCATATATTTT.

This clonotype came up a few times. The rearrangement joins TRBV30 to TRBJ2-1; 12 positions match TRBD2. CDR3 length: 13 residues. V gave up 7 bases and J gave up 10 bases; unmatched junction bases: 8. The germline CDR1 and CDR2 sequences are GTSNPN and SVGIG (reference sequence). In DNA form, the CDR3 reads TGTGCCTTACTAGCGGGAGGCCCACTAGAGCAGTTCTTC. This sequence encodes CALLAGGPLEQFF.

This clonotype has at least ten counts. This chain links TRBV7-2 with TRBJ1-6; D might be TRBD1 (5 bases). Germline loops: CDR1 SGHTA, CDR2 FQGNSA. V was trimmed by 5 bases and J by 3 bases, leaving 17 bases between them. This CDR3 is built from 17 residues. The CDR3 DNA reads TGTGCCAGCAGCAGCCCTGACAGCGCCAACTATAATTCACCCCTCCACTTT. Translated: CASSSPDSANYNSPLHF. Full variable domain (missing parts from reference TRBV7-2 and TRBJ1-6): GAGVSQSPSNKVTEKGKDVELRCDPISGHTALYWYRQSLGQGLEFLIYFQGNSAPDKSGLPSDRFSAERTGGSVSTLTIQRTQQEDSAVYLCASSSPDSANYNSPLHFGNGTRLTVT.

J is TRBJ1-2 and V is TRBV29-1, with D unresolved. The V gene lost 7 bases and the J gene lost 1 base, with 25 bases spanning the gap. CDR1 is SQVTM, CDR2 ANQGSEA, per germline. This CDR3 region has 17 residues. The CDR3: CSGSDGFPRHFNYGYTF. In nucleotides, the CDR3 is TGCAGCGGATCGGACGGCTTCCCGAGACACTTTAACTATGGCTACACCTTC.

The table lists this clonotype with many counts. The chain is built from TRBV7-8 and TRBJ1-1, with D possibly TRBD1 on 5 matching bases. Trimming took 3 bases from V and 4 from J, leaving 12 bases between them. Looked up from germline, CDR1 is SGHVS and CDR2 is FQNEAQ. This CDR3 spans 14 amino acids. CDR3 sequence (DNA): TGTGCCAGCAGCTTTCAGGGCCTGGGCACTGAAGCTTTCTTT. This encodes CASSFQGLGTEAFF. Combining the CDR3 with reference TRBV7-8 and TRBJ1-1 gives the whole variable domain GAGVSQSPRYKVAKRGQDVALRCDPISGHVSLFWYQQALGQGPEFLTYFQNEAQLDKSGLPSDRFFAERPEGSVSTLKIQRTQQEDSAVYLCASSFQGLGTEAFFGQGTRLTVV.

There are many counts of this clonotype. The chain uses TRBV7-6 and TRBJ2-1; TRBD2 matches at 10 bases. The CDR3 runs to 17 residues. Germline V CDR1 and CDR2: SGHVS, FNYEAQ. After removal of 4 bases from V and 0 bases from J, the junction contained 6 bases not matched to a gene. CDR3 region: CASSSTSGWSSYNEQFF. The CDR3 DNA reads TGTGCCAGCAGCTCGACTAGCGGGTGGAGCTCCTACAATGAGCAGTTCTTC. Based on the CDR3 plus reference TRBV7-6 and TRBJ2-1, the full variable domain is GAGVSQSPRYKVTKRGQDVALRCDPISGHVSLYWYRQALGQGPEFLTYFNYEAQQDKSGLPNDRFSAERPEGSISTLTIQRTEQRDSAMYRCASSSTSGWSSYNEQFFGPGTRLTVL.

V usage is TRBV2 and J usage is TRBJ1-1; TRBD1 is a possible D gene (5 bases). The CDR3 runs to 17 residues. CDR1 and CDR2 from the germline V gene are SNHLY and FYNNEI. V was cut by 3 bases and J by 1 base, with 18 bases left in between. CDR3 DNA sequence: TGTGCCAGCAGTGATAGGGACTCCAGCGAGGAGAACACTGAAGCTTTCTTT. This sequence encodes CASSDRDSSEENTEAFF. Full variable domain (outside the CDR3, taken from reference TRBV2 and TRBJ1-1): EPEVTQTPSHQVTQMGQEVILRCVPISNHLYFYWYRQILGQKVEFLVSFYNNEISEKSEIFDDQFSVERPDGSNFTLKIRSTKLEDSAMYFCASSDRDSSEENTEAFFGQGTRLTVV.

This chain links TRBV19 with TRBJ1-5; D is ambiguous. V dropped 7 bases and J dropped 2 bases, with 12 bases sitting between them. The CDR3 has 14 amino acids. CDR1 LNHDA and CDR2 SQIVND come from the germline V gene (reference sequence). The CDR3 region is CASNEHSRNQPQHF. CDR3 DNA: TGTGCCAGTAACGAACACTCCCGCAATCAGCCCCAGCATTTT. The full variable domain, rest sourced from reference TRBV19 and TRBJ1-5, is DGGITQSPKYLFRKEGQNVTLSCEQNLNHDAMYWYRQDPGQGLRLIYYSQIVNDFQKGDIAEGYSVSREKKESFPLTVTSAQKNPTAFYLCASNEHSRNQPQHFGDGTRLSIL.

This rearrangement joins TRBV7-2 to TRBJ2-2; tentatively, D is TRBD1 or TRBD2 (6 bases each). Trimming stripped 5 bases from V and 0 bases from J, with 10 bases between. Germline CDR1 is SGHTA and CDR2 is FQGNSA. The CDR3 consists of 15 residues. CDR3 DNA: TGTGCCAGCAGCCAACGGGGGCCGAACACCGGGGAGCTGTTTTTT. Residues: CASSQRGPNTGELFF.